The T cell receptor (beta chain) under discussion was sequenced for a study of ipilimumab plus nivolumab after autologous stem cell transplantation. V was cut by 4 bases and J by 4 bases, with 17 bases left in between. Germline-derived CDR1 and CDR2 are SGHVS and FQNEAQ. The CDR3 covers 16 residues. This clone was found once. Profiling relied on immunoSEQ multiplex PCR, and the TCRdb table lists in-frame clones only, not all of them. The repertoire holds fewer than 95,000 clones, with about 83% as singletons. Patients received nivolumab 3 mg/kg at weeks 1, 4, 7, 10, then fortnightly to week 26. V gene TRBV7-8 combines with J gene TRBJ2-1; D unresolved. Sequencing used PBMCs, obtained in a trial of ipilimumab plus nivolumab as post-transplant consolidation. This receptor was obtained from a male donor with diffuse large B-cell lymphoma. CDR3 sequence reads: CASSSPGVPKYNEQFF. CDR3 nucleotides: TGTGCCAGCAGCTCCCCGGGTGTGCCAAAATACAATGAGCAGTTCTTC. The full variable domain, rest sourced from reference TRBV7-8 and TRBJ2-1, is GAGVSQSPRYKVAKRGQDVALRCDPISGHVSLFWYQQALGQGPEFLTYFQNEAQLDKSGLPSDRFFAERPEGSVSTLKIQRTQQEDSAVYLCASSSPGVPKYNEQFFGPGTRLTVL.